The rows below give T cell receptor beta chains drawn from one sample of a study of T-cell memory formation after mild COVID-19. MiXCR, applied by TCRdb to the 5' RACE reads, yields one record per CDR3 protein. There are more than 250,000 distinct CDR3 sequences in the sample; under 20% occur only once, and roughly 25% lies in the top ten. The specimen sequenced was PBMCs or a T cell subset sorted from them (not recorded which). These receptors all come from a man aged 18 to 29 who had mild COVID-19 (a few samples of this study predate the infection). Cell type and time point are not known. Both conserved end residues are part of each CDR3. Fields, in order: clone size, J gene, D gene, V gene, CDR3 protein, CDR3 DNA. A D gene is named only where the DNA matches it firmly. Clone size is stated in some rows and not others, as once, few, many or a class when expanded.

NA,TRBJ2-3,TRBD2,TRBV20-1,CSARALAGYLDTQYF,TGCAGTGCGAGAGCCCTAGCGGGGTACCTGGATACGCAGTATTTT
few,TRBJ1-1,TRBD1,TRBV7-2,CASSLAGAGGRSTEAFF,TGTGCCAGCAGCTTAGCGGGGGCAGGGGGCCGTAGCACTGAAGCTTTCTTT
few,TRBJ2-5,TRBD2,TRBV3-1,CASSPGLAETGTQYF,TGTGCCAGCAGCCCCGGACTAGCGGAGACCGGGACCCAGTACTTC
NA,TRBJ2-3,TRBD2,TRBV3-1,CASSQRPGGSTNTQYF,TGTGCCAGCAGCCAACGTCCGGGGGGATCCACTAATACGCAGTATTTT
NA,TRBJ2-5,NA,TRBV4-1,CATGRGSQETQYF,TGCGCCACCGGTCGGGGTTCTCAAGAGACCCAGTACTTC
NA,TRBJ1-4,NA,TRBV4-3,CASSPGGMQGGSPNEKLFF,TGCGCCAGCAGCCCGGGGGGGATGCAGGGAGGATCTCCTAATGAAAAACTGTTTTTT
few,TRBJ1-1,TRBD1,TRBV7-8,CASSSVDRVKGTEAFF,TGTGCCAGCAGCTCCGTCGACAGGGTAAAGGGCACTGAAGCTTTCTTT
NA,TRBJ2-1,NA,TRBV5-1,CASSLGGDPYNEQFF,TGCGCCAGCAGCTTAGGCGGGGACCCCTACAATGAGCAGTTCTTC
NA,TRBJ2-7,NA,TRBV5-1,CASSLESGEEQYF,TGCGCCAGCAGCTTGGAGAGTGGGGAGGAGCAGTACTTC
few,TRBJ1-5,NA,TRBV10-3,CAISVLGGNQPQHF,TGTGCCATCAGTGTTCTGGGAGGCAATCAGCCCCAGCATTTT
few,TRBJ1-2,NA,TRBV5-1,CASVPGPGNYGYTF,TGCGCCAGCGTGCCGGGGCCAGGCAACTATGGCTACACCTTC
NA,TRBJ2-2,TRBD2,TRBV5-1,CASSQMGGTTGELFF,TGCGCCAGCAGCCAAATGGGAGGGACCACCGGGGAGCTGTTTTTT
NA,TRBJ2-1,NA,TRBV12-3/TRBV12-4,CASSFASAQFF,TGTGCCAGCAGTTTCGCCAGTGCGCAGTTCTTC
few,TRBJ2-3,NA,TRBV5-1,CASSLRGETDTQYF,TGCGCCAGCAGCTTGAGAGGGGAAACAGATACGCAGTATTTT
NA,TRBJ1-2,TRBD1,TRBV24-1,CATSETGDRSDGYTF,TGTGCCACCAGTGAAACAGGGGACCGCTCTGATGGCTACACCTTC
NA,TRBJ1-2,TRBD1,TRBV7-2,CASRPDREGGYTF,TGTGCCAGCAGACCGGACAGGGAAGGAGGCTACACCTTC
NA,TRBJ2-3,NA,TRBV6-2/TRBV6-3,CASRIDHSTDTQYF,TGTGCCAGCAGGATAGACCACTCCACAGATACGCAGTATTTT
few,TRBJ1-2,NA,TRBV6-1,CASRTGAGQFNYGYTF,TGTGCCAGCAGGACCGGCGCGGGGCAATTTAACTATGGCTACACCTTC
many,TRBJ2-3,TRBD2,TRBV5-1,CASSRTSDTDTQYF,TGCGCCAGCAGCAGGACTAGCGACACAGATACGCAGTATTTT
few,TRBJ2-2,TRBD1,TRBV5-1,CASSYGQGPGELFF,TGCGCCAGCAGCTACGGACAGGGTCCCGGGGAGCTGTTTTTT